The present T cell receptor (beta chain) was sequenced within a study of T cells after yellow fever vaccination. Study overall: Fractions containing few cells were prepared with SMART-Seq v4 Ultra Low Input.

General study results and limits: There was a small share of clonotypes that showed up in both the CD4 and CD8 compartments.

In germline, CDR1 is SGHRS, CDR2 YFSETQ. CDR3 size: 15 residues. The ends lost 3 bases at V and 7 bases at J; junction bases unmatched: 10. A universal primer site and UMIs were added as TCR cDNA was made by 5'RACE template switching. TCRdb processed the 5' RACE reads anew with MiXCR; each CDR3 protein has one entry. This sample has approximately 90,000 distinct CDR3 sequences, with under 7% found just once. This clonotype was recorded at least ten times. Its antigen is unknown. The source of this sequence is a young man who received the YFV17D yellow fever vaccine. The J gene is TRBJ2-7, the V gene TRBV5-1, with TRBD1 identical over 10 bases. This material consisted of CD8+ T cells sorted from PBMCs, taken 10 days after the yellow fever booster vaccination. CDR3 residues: CASSWRGTGEGEQYF. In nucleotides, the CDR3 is TGCGCCAGCAGCTGGAGAGGGACAGGGGAAGGAGAGCAGTACTTC. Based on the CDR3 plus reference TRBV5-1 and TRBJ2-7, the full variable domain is KAGVTQTPRYLIKTRGQQVTLSCSPISGHRSVSWYQQTPGQGLQFLFEYFSETQRNKGNFPGRFSGRQFSNSRSEMNVSTLELGDSALYLCASSWRGTGEGEQYFGPGTRLTVT.